The clone carrying this TCR beta chain was counted a few times. Its cognate antigen is unknown. One entry per CDR3 protein, called by TCRdb with MiXCR from the 5' RACE reads. The table has 360,000 or so distinct CDR3 sequences, 25% to 30% seen once. This sample was included in a study of T-cell memory formation after mild COVID-19. Study summary: TCR clusters mostly belonged to single donors.

Study-level points and caveats: The study found balanced CD4/CD8 in clones contracting day 15 to 85 and a CD4+ lean in later expanders. Mostly located in CM and EM were contracting CD4+ clones, with contracting CD8+ clones located in EMRA. There were some responding clones in pre-infection memory, which suggested that cross-reactive memory had joined.

The germline V gene has CDR1 SGHRS and CDR2 YFSETQ. The CDR3 has 16 amino acids. Trimming cost V 2 bases and J 3 bases; bases outside gene matches: 9. The receptor's source is an adult woman who had mild COVID-19 (a few samples of this study predate the infection). Cell type and time point are not known. The specimen was PBMCs or a T cell subset sorted from them (not recorded which). This chain joins TRBV5-1 and TRBJ1-1; 8 bases fit TRBD1. CDR3 nucleotides: TGCGCCAGCAGCTTCCAGGGGGCGTCGTTATACACTGAAGCTTTCTTT. Translating it yields CASSFQGASLYTEAFF.